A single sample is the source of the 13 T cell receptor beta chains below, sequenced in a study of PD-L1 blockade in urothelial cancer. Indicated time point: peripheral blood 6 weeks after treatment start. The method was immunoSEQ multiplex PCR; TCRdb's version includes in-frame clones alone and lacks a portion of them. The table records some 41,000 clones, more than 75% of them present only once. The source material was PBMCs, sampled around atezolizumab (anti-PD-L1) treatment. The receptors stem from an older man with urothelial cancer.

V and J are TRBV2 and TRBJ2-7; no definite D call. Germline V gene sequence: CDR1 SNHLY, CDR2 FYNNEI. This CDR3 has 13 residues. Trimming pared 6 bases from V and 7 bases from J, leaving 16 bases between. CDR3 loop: CASSPLSGPEQYF. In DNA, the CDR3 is TGTGCCAGCAGCCCCTTGTCAGGCCCAGAGCAGTACTTC.

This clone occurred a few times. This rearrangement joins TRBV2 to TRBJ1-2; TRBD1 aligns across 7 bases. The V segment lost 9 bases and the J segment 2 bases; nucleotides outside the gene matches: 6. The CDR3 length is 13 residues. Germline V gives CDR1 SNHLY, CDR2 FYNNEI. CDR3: CARDDRENYGYTF. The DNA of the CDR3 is TGTGCCAGGGACGACAGGGAAAACTATGGCTACACCTTC. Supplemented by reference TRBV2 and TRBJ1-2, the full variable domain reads EPEVTQTPSHQVTQMGQEVILRCVPISNHLYFYWYRQILGQKVEFLVSFYNNEISEKSEIFDDQFSVERPDGSNFTLKIRSTKLEDSAMYFCARDDRENYGYTFGSGTRLTVV.

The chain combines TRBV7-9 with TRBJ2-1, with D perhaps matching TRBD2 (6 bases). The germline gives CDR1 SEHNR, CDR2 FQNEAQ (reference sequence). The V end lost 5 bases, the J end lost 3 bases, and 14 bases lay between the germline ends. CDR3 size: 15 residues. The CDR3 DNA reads TGTGCCAGCAGCGGCAGGCGGGATTTCTACAATGAGCAGTTCTTC. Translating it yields CASSGRRDFYNEQFF. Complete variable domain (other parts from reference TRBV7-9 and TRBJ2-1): DTGVSQNPRHKITKRGQNVTFRCDPISEHNRLYWYRQTLGQGPEFLTYFQNEAQLEKSRLLSDRFSAERPKGSFSTLEIQRTEQGDSAMYLCASSGRRDFYNEQFFGPGTRLTVL.

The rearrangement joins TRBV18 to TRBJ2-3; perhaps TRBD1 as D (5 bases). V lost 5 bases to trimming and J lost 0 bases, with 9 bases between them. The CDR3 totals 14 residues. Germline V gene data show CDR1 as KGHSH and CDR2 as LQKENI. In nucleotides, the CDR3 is TGTGCCAGCTCAAGCCGACAGAGCACAGATACGCAGTATTTT. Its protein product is CASSSRQSTDTQYF.

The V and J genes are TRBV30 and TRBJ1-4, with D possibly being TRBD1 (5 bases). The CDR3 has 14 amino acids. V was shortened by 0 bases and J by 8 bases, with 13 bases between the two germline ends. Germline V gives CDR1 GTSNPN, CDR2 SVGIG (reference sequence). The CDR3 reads CAWSVGAGREKLFF. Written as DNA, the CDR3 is TGTGCCTGGAGTGTAGGAGCAGGGCGAGAAAAACTGTTTTTT.

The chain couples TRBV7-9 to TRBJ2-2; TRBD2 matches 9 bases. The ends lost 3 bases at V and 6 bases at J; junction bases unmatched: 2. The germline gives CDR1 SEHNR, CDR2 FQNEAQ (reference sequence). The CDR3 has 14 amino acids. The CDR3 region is CASSFSGSAGELFF. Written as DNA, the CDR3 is TGTGCCAGCAGCTTTAGCGGGAGCGCCGGGGAGCTGTTTTTT. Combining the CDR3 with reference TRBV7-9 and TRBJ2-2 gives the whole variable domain DTGVSQNPRHKITKRGQNVTFRCDPISEHNRLYWYRQTLGQGPEFLTYFQNEAQLEKSRLLSDRFSAERPKGSFSTLEIQRTEQGDSAMYLCASSFSGSAGELFFGEGSRLTVL.

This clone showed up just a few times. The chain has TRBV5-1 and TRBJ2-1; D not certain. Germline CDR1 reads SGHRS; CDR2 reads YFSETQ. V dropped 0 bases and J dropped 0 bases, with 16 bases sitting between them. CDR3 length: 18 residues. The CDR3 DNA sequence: TGCGCCAGCAGCTTGGATCTGTTGCTATCTAGCTCCTACAATGAGCAGTTCTTC. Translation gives CASSLDLLLSSSYNEQFF.

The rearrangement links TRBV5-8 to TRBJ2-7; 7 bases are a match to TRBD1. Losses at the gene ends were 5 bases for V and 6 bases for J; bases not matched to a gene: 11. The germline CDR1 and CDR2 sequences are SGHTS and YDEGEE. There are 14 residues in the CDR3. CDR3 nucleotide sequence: TGTGCCAGCAGTTCCGACAGGGTTTCAGGCGAGCAGTACTTC. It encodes CASSSDRVSGEQYF. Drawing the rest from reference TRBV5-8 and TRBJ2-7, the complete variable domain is EAGVTQSPTHLIKTRGQQATLRCSPISGHTSVYWYQQALGLGLQFLLWYDEGEERNRGNFPPRFSGRQFPNYSSELNVNALELEDSALYLCASSSDRVSGEQYFGPGTRLTVT.

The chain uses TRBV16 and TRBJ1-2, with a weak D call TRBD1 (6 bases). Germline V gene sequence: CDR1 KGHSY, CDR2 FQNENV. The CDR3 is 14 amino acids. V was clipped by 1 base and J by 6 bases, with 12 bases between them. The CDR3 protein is CASSQFPGVNGYTF. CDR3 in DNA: TGTGCCAGCAGCCAATTTCCAGGGGTTAATGGCTACACCTTC.

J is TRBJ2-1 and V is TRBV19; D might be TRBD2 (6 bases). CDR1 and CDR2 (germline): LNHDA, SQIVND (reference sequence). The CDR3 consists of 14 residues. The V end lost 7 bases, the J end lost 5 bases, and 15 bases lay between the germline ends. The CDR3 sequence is CASTRRGEDNEQFF. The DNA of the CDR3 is TGTGCCAGTACCCGGAGGGGTGAGGACAATGAGCAGTTCTTC.

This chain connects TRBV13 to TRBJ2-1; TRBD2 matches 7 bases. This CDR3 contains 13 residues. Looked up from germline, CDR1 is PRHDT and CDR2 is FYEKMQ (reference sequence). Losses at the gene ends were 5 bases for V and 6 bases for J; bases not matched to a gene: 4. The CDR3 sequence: CASSGGTTNEQFF. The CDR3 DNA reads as TGTGCCAGCAGCGGAGGGACTACCAATGAGCAGTTCTTC.

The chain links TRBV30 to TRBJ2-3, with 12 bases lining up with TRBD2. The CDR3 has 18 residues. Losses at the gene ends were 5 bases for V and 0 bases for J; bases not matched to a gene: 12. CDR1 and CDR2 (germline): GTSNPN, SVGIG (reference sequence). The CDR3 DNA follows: TGTGCCTGGTGGCCAAGGACTAGCGGGATCGCTAGCACAGATACGCAGTATTTT. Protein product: CAWWPRTSGIASTDTQYF.

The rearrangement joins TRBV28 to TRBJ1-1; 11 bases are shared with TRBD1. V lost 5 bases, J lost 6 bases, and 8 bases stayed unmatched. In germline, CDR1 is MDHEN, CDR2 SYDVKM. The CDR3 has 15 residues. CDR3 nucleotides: TGTGCCAGCAGTCCCTCCGGGACAGGGGGGCCTGAAGCTTTCTTT. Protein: CASSPSGTGGPEAFF.